This entry features one T cell receptor beta chain sequence. This record comes from a study of blood T cell repertoires in COVID-19. The wider study: Researchers got acute and convalescent COVID-19 samples from the United States, Italy and Spain.

All enrollees were roughly 18 to 90 years old and from approximately 25 US areas. TCRdb's table, derived via immunoSEQ multiplex PCR, lists solely in-frame clones and lacks some. The sample includes 150,000 to 200,000 clones, 65% to 80% of them seen just once. Germline V gene sequence: CDR1 MDHEN, CDR2 SYDVKM. The CDR3 has 14 amino acids. With 7 bases removed from V and 2 bases from J, the gap between germline ends came to 14 bases. The chain recombines TRBV28 with TRBJ1-2; tentatively, D is TRBD1 (6 bases). The sequencing sample was made of PBMCs or T cells enriched from blood (not recorded which). This receptor was obtained from a woman between 45 and 60 years old with acute COVID-19. CDR3 residues: CASKRTAINYGYTF. In DNA form, the CDR3 reads TGTGCCAGCAAGCGGACAGCTATCAACTATGGCTACACCTTC.